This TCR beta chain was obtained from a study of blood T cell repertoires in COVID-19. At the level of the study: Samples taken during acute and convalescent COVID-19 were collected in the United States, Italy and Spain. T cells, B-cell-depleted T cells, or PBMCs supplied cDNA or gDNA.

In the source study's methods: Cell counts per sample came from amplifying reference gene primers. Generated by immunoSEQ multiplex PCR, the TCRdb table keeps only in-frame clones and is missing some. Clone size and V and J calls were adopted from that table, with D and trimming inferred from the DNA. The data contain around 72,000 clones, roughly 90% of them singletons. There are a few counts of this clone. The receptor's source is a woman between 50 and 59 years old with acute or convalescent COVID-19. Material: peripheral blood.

CDR3 loop: CASTFGRGKQPQHF. The CDR3 nucleotides are TGTGCCAGCACCTTTGGCAGGGGAAAACAGCCCCAGCATTTT. The chain combines TRBV28 with TRBJ1-5; TRBD1 might be the D (6 bases). The germline V gene has CDR1 MDHEN and CDR2 SYDVKM. The CDR3 is 14 residues long. The germline V and J ends were trimmed by 7 bases and 7 bases, with 17 bases remaining between them.